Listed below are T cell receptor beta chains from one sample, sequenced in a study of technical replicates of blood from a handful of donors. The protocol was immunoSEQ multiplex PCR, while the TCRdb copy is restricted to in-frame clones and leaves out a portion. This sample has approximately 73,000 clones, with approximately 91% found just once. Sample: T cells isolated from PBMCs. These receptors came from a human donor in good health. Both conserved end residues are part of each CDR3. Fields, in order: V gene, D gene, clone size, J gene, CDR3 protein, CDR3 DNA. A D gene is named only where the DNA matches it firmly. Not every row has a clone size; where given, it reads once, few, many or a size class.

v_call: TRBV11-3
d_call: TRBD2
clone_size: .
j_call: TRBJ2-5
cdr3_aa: CASSRAGGLVVETQYF
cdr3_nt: TGTGCCAGCAGCCGGGCGGGGGGCTTAGTGGTAGAGACCCAGTACTTC

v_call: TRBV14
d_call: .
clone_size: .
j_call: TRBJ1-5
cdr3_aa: CASSPSPNQPQHF
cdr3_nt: TGTGCCAGCAGCCCGAGTCCCAATCAGCCCCAGCATTTT

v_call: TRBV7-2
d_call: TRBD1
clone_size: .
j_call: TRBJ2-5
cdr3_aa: CASTPSVGTGSETQYF
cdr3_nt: TGTGCCAGCACCCCGTCTGTCGGGACAGGGAGCGAGACCCAGTACTTC

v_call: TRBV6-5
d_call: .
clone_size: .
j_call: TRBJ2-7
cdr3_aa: CASSPSGFYEQYF
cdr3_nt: TGTGCCAGCAGTCCGTCAGGATTCTACGAGCAGTACTTC

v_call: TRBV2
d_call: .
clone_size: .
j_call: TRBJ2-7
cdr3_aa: CASTESYEQYF
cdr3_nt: TGTGCCAGTACAGAATCCTACGAGCAGTACTTC

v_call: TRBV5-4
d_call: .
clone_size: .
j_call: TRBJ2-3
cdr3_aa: CASSLLGYHTDTQYF
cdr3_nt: TGTGCCAGCAGCTTGCTCGGTTACCACACAGATACGCAGTATTTT

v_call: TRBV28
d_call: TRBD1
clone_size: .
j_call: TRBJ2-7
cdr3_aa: CASSLSGGGYEQYF
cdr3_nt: TGTGCCAGCAGTTTGTCAGGGGGCGGCTACGAGCAGTACTTC

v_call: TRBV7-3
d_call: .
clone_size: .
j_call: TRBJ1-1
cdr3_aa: CASSGGSSTEAFF
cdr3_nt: TGTGCCAGCTCTGGGGGGAGCTCCACTGAAGCTTTCTTT

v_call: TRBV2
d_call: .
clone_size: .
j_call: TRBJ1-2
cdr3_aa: CASSEERGYGYTF
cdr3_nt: TGTGCCAGCAGTGAAGAAAGGGGATATGGCTACACCTTC

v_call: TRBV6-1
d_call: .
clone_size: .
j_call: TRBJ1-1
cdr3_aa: CASSERGDTEAFF
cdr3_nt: TGTGCCAGCAGTGAGCGGGGGGACACTGAAGCTTTCTTT

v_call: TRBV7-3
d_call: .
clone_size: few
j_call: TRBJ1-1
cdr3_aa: CASSQTVADTEAFF
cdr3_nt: TGTGCCAGCAGCCAGACAGTAGCTGACACTGAAGCTTTCTTT

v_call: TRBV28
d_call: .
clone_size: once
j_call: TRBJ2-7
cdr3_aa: CASSFLGYYEQYF
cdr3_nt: TGTGCCAGCAGTTTTCTAGGATACTACGAGCAGTACTTC

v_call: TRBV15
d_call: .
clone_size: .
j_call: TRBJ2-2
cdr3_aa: CATSRGGANTGELFF
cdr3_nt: TGTGCCACCAGCAGGGGAGGCGCGAACACCGGGGAGCTGTTTTTT

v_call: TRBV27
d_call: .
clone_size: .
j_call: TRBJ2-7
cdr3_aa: CASRLVQGTLSLYEQYF
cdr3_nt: TGTGCCAGCAGATTAGTGCAGGGTACCCTATCCCTCTACGAGCAGTACTTC

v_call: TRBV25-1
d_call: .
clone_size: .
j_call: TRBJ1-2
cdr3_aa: CASSANRDTYGYTF
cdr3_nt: TGTGCCAGCAGTGCGAACAGAGACACTTATGGCTACACCTTC

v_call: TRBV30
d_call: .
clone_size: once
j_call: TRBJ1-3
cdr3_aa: CAWSQGYSGNTIYF
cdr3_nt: TGTGCCTGGAGTCAGGGCTACTCTGGAAACACCATATATTTT

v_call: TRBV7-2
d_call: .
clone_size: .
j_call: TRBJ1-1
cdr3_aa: CASSLDRGWAEAFF
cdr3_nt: TGTGCCAGCAGCTTAGATAGGGGGTGGGCTGAAGCTTTCTTT

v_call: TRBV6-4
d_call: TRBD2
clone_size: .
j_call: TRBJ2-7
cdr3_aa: CASSVDSGSYEQYF
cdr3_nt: TGTGCCAGCAGTGTAGATAGCGGGAGCTACGAGCAGTACTTC

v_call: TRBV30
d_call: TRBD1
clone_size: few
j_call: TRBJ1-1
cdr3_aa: CALLRDRGSAEAFF
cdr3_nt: TGTGCCTTGCTCCGGGACAGGGGATCTGCTGAAGCTTTCTTT

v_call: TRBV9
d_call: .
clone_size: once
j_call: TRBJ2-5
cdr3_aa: CASSPGQDEETQYF
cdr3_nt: TGTGCCAGCAGCCCGGGACAAGACGAAGAGACCCAGTACTTC

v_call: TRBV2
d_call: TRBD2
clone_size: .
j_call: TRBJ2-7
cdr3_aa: CASSGGTSGKMGSYEQYF
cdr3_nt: TGTGCCAGCAGTGGGGGAACTAGCGGGAAAATGGGCTCCTACGAGCAGTACTTC

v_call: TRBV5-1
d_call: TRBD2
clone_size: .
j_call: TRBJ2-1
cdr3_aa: CASSGGLAAYNEQFF
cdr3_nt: TGCGCCAGCAGCGGGGGACTAGCGGCCTACAATGAGCAGTTCTTC

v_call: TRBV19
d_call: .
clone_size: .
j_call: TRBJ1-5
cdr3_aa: CASSIDPGSLHQPQHF
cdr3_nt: TGTGCCAGTAGTATTGATCCCGGGTCCTTGCATCAGCCCCAGCATTTT

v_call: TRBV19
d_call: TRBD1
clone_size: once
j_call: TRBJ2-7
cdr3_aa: CASKTGQGSYEQYF
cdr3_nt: TGTGCCAGTAAGACAGGGCAGGGGAGCTACGAGCAGTACTTC

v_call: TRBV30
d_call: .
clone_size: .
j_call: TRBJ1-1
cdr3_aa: CAWSLGGDTEAFF
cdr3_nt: TGTGCCTGGAGCTTAGGGGGGGACACTGAAGCTTTCTTT

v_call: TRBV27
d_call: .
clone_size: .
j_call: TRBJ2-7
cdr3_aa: CASSRGGPDEQYF
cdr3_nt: TGTGCCAGCTCCCGCGGAGGGCCCGACGAGCAGTACTTC

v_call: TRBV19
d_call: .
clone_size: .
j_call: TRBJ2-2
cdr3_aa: CASSLRQAIGELFF
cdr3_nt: TGTGCCAGTAGTCTACGACAGGCCATAGGGGAGCTGTTTTTT

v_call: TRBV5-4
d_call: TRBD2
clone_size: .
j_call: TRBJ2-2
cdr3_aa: CASRQHTSGRGPGELFF
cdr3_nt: TGTGCCAGCAGGCAACACACTAGCGGGAGGGGGCCCGGGGAGCTGTTTTTT

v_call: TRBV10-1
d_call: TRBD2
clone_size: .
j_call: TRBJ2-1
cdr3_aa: CAHSGSGRNNEQFF
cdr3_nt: TGCGCCCATTCAGGTAGCGGGAGGAACAATGAGCAGTTCTTC

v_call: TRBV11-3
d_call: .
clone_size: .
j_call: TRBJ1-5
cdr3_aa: CASSFSSEGSYNQPQHF
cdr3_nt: TGTGCCAGCAGCTTCTCTAGCGAGGGCTCGTACAATCAGCCCCAGCATTTT

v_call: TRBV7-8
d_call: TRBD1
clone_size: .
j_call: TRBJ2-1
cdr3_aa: CASSSLQGAREQFF
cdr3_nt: TGTGCCAGCAGCTCCCTACAGGGGGCAAGGGAGCAGTTCTTC

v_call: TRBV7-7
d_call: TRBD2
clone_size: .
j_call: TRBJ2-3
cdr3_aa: CASSLRLAASTDTQYF
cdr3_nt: TGTGCTAGCAGCTTAAGGCTAGCGGCTAGCACAGATACGCAGTATTTT

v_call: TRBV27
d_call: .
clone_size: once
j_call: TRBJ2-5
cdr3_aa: CASSAIAVETQYF
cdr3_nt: TGTGCCAGCAGTGCGATAGCGGTAGAGACCCAGTACTTC

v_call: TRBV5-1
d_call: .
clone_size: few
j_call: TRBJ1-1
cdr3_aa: CASSPLRDPVDTEAFF
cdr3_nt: TGCGCCAGCAGCCCACTCAGGGATCCTGTGGACACTGAAGCTTTCTTT

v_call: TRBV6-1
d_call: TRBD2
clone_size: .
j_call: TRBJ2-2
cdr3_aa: CASAWEGTNTGELFF
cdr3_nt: TGTGCCAGCGCATGGGAGGGAACGAACACCGGGGAGCTGTTTTTT

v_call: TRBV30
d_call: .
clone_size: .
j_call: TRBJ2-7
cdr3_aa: CAWSTGPEQYF
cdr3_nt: TGTGCCTGGAGTACAGGGCCTGAGCAGTACTTC

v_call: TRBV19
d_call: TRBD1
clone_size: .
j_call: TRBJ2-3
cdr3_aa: CASSPRKGAYDTQYF
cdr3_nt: TGTGCCAGTAGTCCCCGGAAGGGGGCGTACGATACGCAGTATTTT

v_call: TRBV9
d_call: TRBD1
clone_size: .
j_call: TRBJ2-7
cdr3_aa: CASSAPGTGGYEQYF
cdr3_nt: TGTGCCAGCAGCGCCCCCGGGACAGGGGGATACGAGCAGTACTTC

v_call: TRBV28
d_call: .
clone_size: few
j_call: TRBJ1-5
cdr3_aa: CASSTPGVAQPQHF
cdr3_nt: TGTGCCAGCAGTACACCAGGGGTAGCACAGCCCCAGCATTTT

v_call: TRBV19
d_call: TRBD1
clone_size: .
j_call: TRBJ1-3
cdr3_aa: CASSCMTGRGNTIYF
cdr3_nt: TGTGCCAGCAGTTGCATGACAGGGCGTGGAAACACCATATATTTT

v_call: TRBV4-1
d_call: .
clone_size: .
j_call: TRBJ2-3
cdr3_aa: CASSQDPLRGQYF
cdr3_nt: TGCGCCAGCAGCCAAGATCCCCTACGGGGGCAGTATTTT

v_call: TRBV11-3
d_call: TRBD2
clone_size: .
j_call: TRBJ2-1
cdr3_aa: CASSPRALAVYNEQFF
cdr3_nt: TGTGCCAGCAGCCCCCGAGCTCTAGCGGTCTACAATGAGCAGTTCTTC

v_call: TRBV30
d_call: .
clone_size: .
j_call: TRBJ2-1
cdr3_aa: CAWSVGEVNEQFF
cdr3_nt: TGTGCCTGGAGTGTAGGAGAAGTGAATGAGCAGTTCTTC

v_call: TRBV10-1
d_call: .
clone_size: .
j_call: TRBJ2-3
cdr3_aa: CASSRQADTQYF
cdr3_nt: TGCGCCAGCAGTAGACAGGCAGATACGCAGTATTTT